These 21 T cell receptor beta chains were sequenced from one sample in a study of T-cell memory formation after mild COVID-19. TCRdb re-derived calls from the 5' RACE reads in MiXCR, one entry per CDR3 protein. The sample includes about 360,000 distinct CDR3 sequences, approximately 15% of them seen just once. Sample: PBMCs or a T cell subset sorted from them (not recorded which). These TCRs come from a man younger than 35 who had mild COVID-19 (a few samples of this study predate the infection). Cell type and time point are not known.

In this sample, this clonotype turned up many times. This chain joins TRBV7-2 and TRBJ2-2; 7 nucleotides align to TRBD1. The CDR3 is 16 amino acids. Losses at the gene ends were 2 bases for V and 5 bases for J; bases not matched to a gene: 8. Germline values: CDR1 SGHTA, CDR2 FQGNSA. The CDR3 is CASSLSFPGGTGELFF. CDR3 nucleotides: TGTGCCAGCAGCTTATCGTTCCCAGGGGGAACCGGGGAGCTGTTTTTT.

V gene TRBV4-3 combines with J gene TRBJ2-3, with 8 bases lining up with TRBD2. The CDR3 has 17 amino acids. CDR1 and CDR2 from the germline V gene are LGHNA and YSLEER. V shed 0 bases, J shed 4 bases, and the junction held 9 bases outside the gene matches. CDR3 in DNA: TGCGCCAGCAGCCAAGACGGGGGGGCCGAGGTTGCAGATACGCAGTATTTT. Amino acid sequence: CASSQDGGAEVADTQYF.

V and J are TRBV5-6 and TRBJ2-7; D remains unclear. V gave up 3 bases and J gave up 3 bases, with 10 bases separating them. The length of the CDR3 is 13 residues. Germline V CDR1 and CDR2: SGHDT, YYEEEE. Here the CDR3 reads CASSSLHYYEQYF. In DNA form, the CDR3 reads TGTGCCAGCAGCTCGTTACACTACTACGAGCAGTACTTC.

This clonotype was counted a few times. V and J are TRBV5-1 and TRBJ1-5; weak D call: TRBD1 (6 bases). The CDR3 is 15 amino acids. Trimming stripped 4 bases from V and 5 bases from J, with 16 bases between. Germline V gene data show CDR1 as SGHRS and CDR2 as YFSETQ. CDR3: CASSPGEGAHQPQHF. The CDR3 nucleotides read TGCGCCAGCAGCCCAGGGGAAGGGGCCCATCAGCCCCAGCATTTT.

This clonotype was seen a handful of times. CDR3 nucleotide sequence: TGTGCCAGCACCCCACAGGGAACTAATGAAAAACTGTTTTTT. Residues: CASTPQGTNEKLFF. This rearrangement joins TRBV12-3 or TRBV12-4 to TRBJ1-4, with D maybe TRBD1 (6 bases). The CDR3 runs 14 residues. Trimming shortened V by 7 bases and J by 1 base, and 10 bases separated the two germline ends.

This clonotype was detected once. The chain links TRBV27 to TRBJ1-4; possibly TRBD1 for D (5 bases). Trimming left V 0 bases short and J 7 bases short, with 12 bases between. CDR3 length: 15 amino acids. Germline V lookup: CDR1 MNHEY, CDR2 SMNVEV (reference sequence). DNA for the CDR3: TGTGCCAGCAGTTTATCTTATGGGGGGGTTGAAAAACTGTTTTTT. This translates into CASSLSYGGVEKLFF.

This clonotype was counted between two and nine times. The V call is TRBV6-2 or TRBV6-3, the J call TRBJ1-5; perhaps TRBD1 as D (6 bases). CDR3 size: 14 residues. CDR1 and CDR2 from the germline V gene are MNHEY and SVGEGT. The V end was cut by 2 bases, the J end by 6 bases, with 11 bases between. CDR3 region: CASSYPRGGQPQHF. CDR3 nucleotides: TGTGCCAGCAGTTACCCCAGGGGTGGTCAGCCCCAGCATTTT.

The CDR3 reads CASTPFATGPTGELFF. The CDR3 region has the DNA TGTGCCAGCACCCCGTTTGCGACAGGACCCACCGGGGAGCTGTTTTTT. V gene TRBV5-6 combines with J gene TRBJ2-2; D possibly corresponds to TRBD1 (6 bases). From germline, CDR1 is SGHDT and CDR2 YYEEEE. V lost 6 bases, J lost 4 bases, and 19 bases lay in between. This CDR3 spans 16 amino acids.

This clonotype was seen only a few times. The rearrangement uses TRBV2 and TRBJ1-2; unclear D gene. Looked up from germline, CDR1 is SNHLY and CDR2 is FYNNEI. The CDR3 runs to 15 residues. The V and J ends lost 5 bases and 4 bases respectively, with 17 bases between them. CDR3 sequence reads: CASSQYADASYGYTF. DNA for the CDR3: TGTGCCAGCAGTCAATACGCTGACGCGTCCTATGGCTACACCTTC.

This clonotype was found a few times. This chain's CDR3 is CASSLMDEQYF. The CDR3 nucleotides read TGTGCCAGCAGCTTGATGGACGAGCAGTACTTC. The V call is TRBV5-4, the J call TRBJ2-7; D is undetermined. The CDR3 contains 11 residues. CDR1 and CDR2 (germline): SGHNT, YYREEE (reference sequence). The V end lost 1 base, the J end lost 5 bases, and 4 bases lay between the germline ends.

J is TRBJ1-4 and V is TRBV4-1, with 8 bases lining up with TRBD1. The CDR3 totals 15 residues. V shed 4 bases and J 8 bases; nucleotides not matched to a gene: 9. CDR1 MGHRA and CDR2 YSYEKL come from the germline V gene. This CDR3 is CASSPFPGQEEKLFF. The CDR3 DNA reads as TGCGCCAGCAGCCCGTTCCCGGGACAGGAGGAAAAACTGTTTTTT.

Here the CDR3 DNA reads TGCAGTGCTCCCAGGGGGATAGATCAGCCCCAGCATTTT. Protein sequence: CSAPRGIDQPQHF. The V and J genes are TRBV20-1 and TRBJ1-5; TRBD1 matches at 7 bases. The V gene end was trimmed by 5 bases and the J gene end by 5 bases; junction bases not matched to a gene: 6. The CDR3 is made up of 13 amino acids. The germline CDR1 and CDR2 sequences are DFQATT and SNEGSKA (reference sequence).

This clonotype has a handful of counts. This sequence joins TRBV5-1 and TRBJ2-5, with D unresolved. The CDR3 runs to 14 residues. V lost 0 bases to trimming and J lost 3 bases, with 9 bases between them. Germline-derived CDR1 and CDR2 are SGHRS and YFSETQ. This CDR3 is CASSLAPPKETQYF. The CDR3 DNA follows: TGCGCCAGCAGCTTGGCGCCCCCAAAAGAGACCCAGTACTTC. Based on the CDR3 plus reference TRBV5-1 and TRBJ2-5, the full variable domain is KAGVTQTPRYLIKTRGQQVTLSCSPISGHRSVSWYQQTPGQGLQFLFEYFSETQRNKGNFPGRFSGRQFSNSRSEMNVSTLELGDSALYLCASSLAPPKETQYFGPGTRLLVL.

This clonotype was counted only a few times. The chain has TRBV9 and TRBJ1-6; no definite D call. With 8 bases removed from V and 0 bases from J, the gap between germline ends came to 9 bases. This CDR3 has 14 residues. Germline-derived CDR1 and CDR2 are SGDLS and YYNGEE. The CDR3 sequence is CASGGSSYNSPLHF. The CDR3 nucleotides are TGTGCCAGTGGTGGGAGCTCCTATAATTCACCCCTCCACTTT.

This clonotype was seen only a few times. J is TRBJ2-1 and V is TRBV2; D is uncertain. In germline, CDR1 is SNHLY, CDR2 FYNNEI. The germline V and J ends were trimmed by 6 bases and 1 base, with 16 bases remaining between them. The CDR3 has 16 amino acids. The CDR3 is CASRSPVGASYNEQFF. For the CDR3, the DNA is TGTGCCAGCAGATCCCCGGTAGGAGCATCCTACAATGAGCAGTTCTTC.

In its sample, this clonotype was seen a few times. The chain couples TRBV18 to TRBJ2-5; D ambiguous. Deletions cut 3 bases from V and 2 bases from J, with 7 bases between. The CDR3 totals 13 residues. Per germline, CDR1 KGHSH and CDR2 LQKENI. CDR3 DNA: TGTGCCAGCTCACCTACTAATCAAGAGACCCAGTACTTC. This encodes CASSPTNQETQYF.

This clonotype was seen more than once but under ten times. J is TRBJ2-1 and V is TRBV2; D is undetermined. Trimming removed 6 bases from V and 8 bases from J, with 11 bases in between. CDR1 is SNHLY, CDR2 FYNNEI, per germline. There are 12 residues in the CDR3. CDR3 amino acids: CASSPDLYEQFF. The DNA of the CDR3 is TGTGCCAGCAGCCCTGACTTGTATGAGCAGTTCTTC.

The rearrangement links TRBV7-9 to TRBJ1-3, with TRBD1 matching 7 bases. With 5 bases clipped from V and 8 bases from J, the junction kept 9 bases outside the gene matches. The CDR3 is made up of 14 amino acids. CDR1 is SEHNR, CDR2 FQNEAQ, per germline (reference sequence). CDR3 sequence (DNA): TGTGCCAGCAGCATCGACAGGGCTTCGGACACCATATATTTT. This translates into CASSIDRASDTIYF.

This rearrangement joins TRBV9 to TRBJ1-2, with 8 positions matching TRBD1. CDR1 is SGDLS and CDR2 is YYNGEE in the germline V gene. The V and J ends lost 4 bases and 4 bases, in that order; junction bases with no gene match: 9. The CDR3 consists of 15 residues. The CDR3 DNA reads as TGTGCCAGCAGCTCCCGACAGGGGTACGGCTATGGCTACACCTTC. It is translated as CASSSRQGYGYGYTF.

The rearrangement joins TRBV4-1 to TRBJ1-2, with a tentative D call TRBD1 (5 bases). CDR1 and CDR2 from the germline V gene are MGHRA and YSYEKL. This CDR3 contains 12 residues. V was clipped by 4 bases and J by 8 bases, with 11 bases between them. CDR3 nucleotide sequence: TGCGCCAGCAGCCGGGACGGCAGCGGCTACACCTTC. Translation: CASSRDGSGYTF.

The rearrangement joins TRBV20-1 to TRBJ1-5, with 7 bases fitting TRBD1. Germline CDR1 DFQATT, CDR2 SNEGSKA (reference sequence). The CDR3 is made up of 16 amino acids. Trimming at V came to 1 base and at J to 0 bases, leaving 6 bases not matched to a gene. CDR3 nucleotides: TGCAGTGCTAGAGGCCCGGGACAGTATAGCAATCAGCCCCAGCATTTT. This sequence encodes CSARGPGQYSNQPQHF.